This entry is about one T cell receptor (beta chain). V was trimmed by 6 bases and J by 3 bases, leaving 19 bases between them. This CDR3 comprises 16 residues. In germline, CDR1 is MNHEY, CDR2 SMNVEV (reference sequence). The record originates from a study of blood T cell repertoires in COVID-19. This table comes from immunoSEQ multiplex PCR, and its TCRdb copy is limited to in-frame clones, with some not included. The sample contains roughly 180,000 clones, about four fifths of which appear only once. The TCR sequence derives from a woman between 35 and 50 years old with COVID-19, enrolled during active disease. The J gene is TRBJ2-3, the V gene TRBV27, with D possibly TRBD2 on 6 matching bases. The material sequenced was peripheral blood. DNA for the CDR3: TGTGCCAGCAGCCCGACTAGTATCTTATTGACAGATACGCAGTATTTT. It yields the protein CASSPTSILLTDTQYF.